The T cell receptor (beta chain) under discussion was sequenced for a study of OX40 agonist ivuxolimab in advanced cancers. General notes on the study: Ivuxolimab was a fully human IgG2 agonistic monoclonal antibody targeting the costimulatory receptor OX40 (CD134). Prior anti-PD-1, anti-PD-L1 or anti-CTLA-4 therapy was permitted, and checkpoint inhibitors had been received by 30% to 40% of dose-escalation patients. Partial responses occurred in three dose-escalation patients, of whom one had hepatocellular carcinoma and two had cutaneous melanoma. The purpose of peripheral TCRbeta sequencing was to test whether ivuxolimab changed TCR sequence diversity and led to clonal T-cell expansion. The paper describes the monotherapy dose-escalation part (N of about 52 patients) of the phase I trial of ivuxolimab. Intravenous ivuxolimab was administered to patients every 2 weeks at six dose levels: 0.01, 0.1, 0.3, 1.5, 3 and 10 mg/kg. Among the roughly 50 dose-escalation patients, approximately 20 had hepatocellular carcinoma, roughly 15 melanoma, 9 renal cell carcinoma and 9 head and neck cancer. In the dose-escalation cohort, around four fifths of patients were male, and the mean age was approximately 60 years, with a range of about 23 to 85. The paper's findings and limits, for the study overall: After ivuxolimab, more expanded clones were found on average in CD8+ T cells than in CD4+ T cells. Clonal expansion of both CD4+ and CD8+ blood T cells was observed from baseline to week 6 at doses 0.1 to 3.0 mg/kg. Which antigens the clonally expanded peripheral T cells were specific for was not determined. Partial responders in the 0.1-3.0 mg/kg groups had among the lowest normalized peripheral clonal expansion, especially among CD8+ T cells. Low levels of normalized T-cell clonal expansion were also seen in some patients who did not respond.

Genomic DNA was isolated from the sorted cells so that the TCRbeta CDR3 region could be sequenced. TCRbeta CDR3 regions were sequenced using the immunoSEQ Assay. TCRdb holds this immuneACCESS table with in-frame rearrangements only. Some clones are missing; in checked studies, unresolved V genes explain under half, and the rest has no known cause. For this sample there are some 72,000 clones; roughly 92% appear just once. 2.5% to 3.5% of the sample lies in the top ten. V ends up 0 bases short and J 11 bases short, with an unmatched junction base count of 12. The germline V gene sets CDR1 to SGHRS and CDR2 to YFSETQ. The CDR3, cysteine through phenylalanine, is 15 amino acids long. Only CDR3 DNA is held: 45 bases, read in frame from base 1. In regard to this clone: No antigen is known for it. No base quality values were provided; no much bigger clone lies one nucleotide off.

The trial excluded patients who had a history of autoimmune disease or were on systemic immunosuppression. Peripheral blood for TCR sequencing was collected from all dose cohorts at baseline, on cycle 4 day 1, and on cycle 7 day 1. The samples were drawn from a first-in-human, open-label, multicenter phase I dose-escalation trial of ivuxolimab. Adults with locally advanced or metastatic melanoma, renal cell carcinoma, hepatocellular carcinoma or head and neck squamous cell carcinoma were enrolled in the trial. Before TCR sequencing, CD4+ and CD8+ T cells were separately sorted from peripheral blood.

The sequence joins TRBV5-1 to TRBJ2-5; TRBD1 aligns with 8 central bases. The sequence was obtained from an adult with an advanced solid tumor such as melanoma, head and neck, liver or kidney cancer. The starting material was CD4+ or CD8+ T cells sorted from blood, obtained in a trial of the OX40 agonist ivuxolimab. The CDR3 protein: CASSLDRGDMSEQYF. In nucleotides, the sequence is TGCGCCAGCAGCTTGGACAGGGGGGACATGTCGGAGCAGTACTTC.